This T cell receptor (beta chain) was profiled in a study of cytotoxic CD8 clonotypes in ibrutinib-treated CLL. Study context: Partial response was seen in roughly 24 patients and complete response in 2; after median 68 months, about 14 stayed remitted, roughly twelve progressed.

Sequencing used immunoSEQ multiplex PCR; TCRdb keeps in-frame clones, though not all of them. The data hold some 150,000 clones, with roughly 77% observed a single time. Study-level points and caveats: Once treatment began, public clonotypes, which were uncommon, contracted or stayed stable. Baseline clonality, higher than in age-matched healthy donors, tracked circulating CD8+ T-cell counts.

Trimming took 2 bases from V and 5 from J; bases not matched to a gene: 13. The CDR3 has 16 amino acids. Germline loops: CDR1 GTSNPN, CDR2 SVGIG (reference sequence). In regard to this clone: Its antigen remains unidentified.

This specimen consisted of PBMCs, obtained after 12 months of ibrutinib treatment. The sequence derives from a human donor with chronic lymphocytic leukemia. This chain joins TRBV30 and TRBJ1-1; 8 bases align to TRBD1. The CDR3 sequence: CAWSPRGRGSWTEAFF. In DNA, the CDR3 is TGTGCCTGGAGTCCCAGGGGGCGGGGGTCGTGGACTGAAGCTTTCTTT.